Below, one T cell receptor beta chain is given with its context. The sample belongs to a study of T cell changes during pregnancy in multiple sclerosis. Between the trimmed V and J ends, which lost 2 bases and 1 base, there was a span of 8 bases. The CDR3 is 14 amino acids. The germline gives CDR1 MRHNA, CDR2 SNTAGT. Repertoires were generated with immunoSEQ multiplex PCR, while TCRdb's copy carries only in-frame clones and drops some. Among under 100,000 clones listed, approximately 94% were seen once. Material: peripheral blood, obtained in the third trimester of pregnancy. This receptor was taken from a female donor with multiple sclerosis, enrolled in a pregnancy study. V gene TRBV6-4 combines with J gene TRBJ1-1, with D tentatively TRBD1 (5 bases). The CDR3 region is CASSDPQGNTEAFF. The DNA for the CDR3 is TGTGCCAGCAGTGACCCCCAGGGGAACACTGAAGCTTTCTTT.